One sample yielded the 4 T cell receptor beta chains listed below, sequenced in a study of blood T cell dynamics during melanoma immunotherapy. The time point here: pre-treatment baseline. Data came from immunoSEQ multiplex PCR; TCRdb stores just in-frame clones and leaves some out. The sample comprises around 6,600 clones, about 78% of which are singletons, and over 25% rests with the top ten. Source: blood, taken from a patient treated with checkpoint blockade. The receptors stem from a human donor with melanoma.

The J gene is TRBJ2-1, the V gene TRBV2; D ambiguous. CDR1 and CDR2 from the germline V gene are SNHLY and FYNNEI. V shed 10 bases and J shed 8 bases, with 12 bases lying between them. The CDR3 runs 11 residues. DNA for the CDR3: TGTGCCATCGTTGACGGCTATGAGCAGTTCTTC. Protein sequence: CAIVDGYEQFF.

The chain is built from TRBV29-1 and TRBJ2-2; 9 bases are shared with TRBD1. The CDR3 contains 16 residues. The germline V gene encodes CDR1 SQVTM and CDR2 ANQGSEA. V was pared by 1 base and J by 5 bases, with 8 bases of the junction left unmatched. The CDR3 protein is CSVEGGTGTGTGELFF. The DNA of the CDR3 is TGCAGCGTTGAAGGGGGGACAGGGACGGGGACCGGGGAGCTGTTTTTT.

The chain has TRBV25-1 and TRBJ1-1; the match to TRBD1 covers 8 bases. CDR3 length equals 15 residues. The germline gives CDR1 MGHDK, CDR2 SYGVNS. V was clipped by 6 bases and J by 1 base; unmatched bases: 7. In DNA, the CDR3 is TGTGCCAGCAGGGGAGGACAGGGAAGGAACACTGAAGCTTTCTTT. This codes for CASRGGQGRNTEAFF.

The gene calls are TRBV7-3 and TRBJ1-2, with D perhaps matching TRBD1 (6 bases). Germline lookup yields CDR1 SGHTA and CDR2 FQGTGA. Deletions cut 2 bases from V and 6 bases from J, with 7 bases between. The CDR3 runs to 12 residues. This chain's CDR3 is CASSLAGDGYTF. In DNA, the CDR3 is TGTGCCAGCAGCTTAGCAGGGGATGGCTACACCTTC.